This T cell receptor (beta chain) was found in a study of control samples from healthy donors and cancer patients. CDR1 is SGHVS, CDR2 FQNEAQ, per germline. Trimming left V 3 bases short and J 6 bases short, with 14 bases between. The CDR3 loop spans 14 amino acids. The repertoire was sequenced with immunoSEQ multiplex PCR; TCRdb's copy has only in-frame clones and lacks some. The table lists about 180,000 clones, more than 85% of them singletons. The chain couples TRBV7-8 to TRBJ1-1; tentative D call: TRBD1 (6 bases). The sequence came from a woman in her thirties or forties in good health. Sequencing was done on a sample of blood. The chain's CDR3 is CASSLGTWGAEAFF. Written as DNA, the CDR3 is TGTGCCAGCAGCTTGGGGACATGGGGGGCTGAAGCTTTCTTT. The whole variable domain, remainder taken from reference TRBV7-8 and TRBJ1-1, is GAGVSQSPRYKVAKRGQDVALRCDPISGHVSLFWYQQALGQGPEFLTYFQNEAQLDKSGLPSDRFFAERPEGSVSTLKIQRTQQEDSAVYLCASSLGTWGAEAFFGQGTRLTVV.